A selection of T cell receptor beta chains follows, all from one sample in a study of shared clonotypes between healthy human individuals. Assay used: immunoSEQ multiplex PCR; TCRdb lists only in-frame clones, some missing. The table shows about 2.1 million clones, with about 94% occurring only once. Source material: naive CD8+ T cells from PBMCs. The receptors here all came from a man younger than 30 in good health. Some clones in this sample may be carry-over from other donors' samples. CDR3s leave out the opening cysteine and the closing phenylalanine or tryptophan. Each record gives: V gene, J gene, D gene, CDR3 protein. D genes are given only for firm matches.

V gene: TRBV7-9
J gene: TRBJ1-1
D gene: -
CDR3 protein: ASSLGGRGTNTEAF

V gene: TRBV11-2
J gene: TRBJ2-5
D gene: -
CDR3 protein: ASSPMGRADQETQY

V gene: TRBV19
J gene: TRBJ1-1
D gene: -
CDR3 protein: ASSSRQINTEAF

V gene: TRBV30
J gene: TRBJ2-1
D gene: TRBD1
CDR3 protein: AWIRVSTGGPYNEQF

V gene: TRBV13
J gene: TRBJ1-1
D gene: -
CDR3 protein: ASSFGVDTEAF

V gene: TRBV14
J gene: TRBJ2-1
D gene: TRBD2
CDR3 protein: ASSQDWREGNNEQF

V gene: TRBV27
J gene: TRBJ2-5
D gene: TRBD1
CDR3 protein: ASSVRGRWETQY

V gene: TRBV14
J gene: TRBJ1-1
D gene: -
CDR3 protein: ASSQRAATEAF

V gene: TRBV10-3
J gene: TRBJ2-1
D gene: -
CDR3 protein: AISESPYSIAGEQF

V gene: TRBV7-9
J gene: TRBJ2-7
D gene: TRBD1
CDR3 protein: ASSPPRTGRSYEQY

V gene: TRBV7-3
J gene: TRBJ2-4
D gene: TRBD2
CDR3 protein: ARGNQAGSAKNIQY